The clone carrying this TCR beta chain is judged medium-sized. Its target is unknown. The data are from a study of T cell clones after liver transplantation. On the study more broadly: TCRbeta sequencing after a pre-transplant mixed lymphocyte reaction identified graft-donor-reactive clones, later tracked in post-transplant blood. Until 12-24 months post-transplant, subjects got standard immunosuppression and no induction. Three of eight recipients were HCV-positive; others had non-autoimmune, non-viral indications.

The CDR3 length is 13 residues. Per germline, CDR1 SNHLY and CDR2 FYNNEI. V was pared by 4 bases and J by 2 bases, with 6 bases between. The method was immunoSEQ multiplex PCR; TCRdb's version includes in-frame clones alone and lacks a portion of them. The data hold some 5,900 clones, with approximately 29% observed a single time. Sequencing of dividing CFSE-low cells from the MLR defined alloreactive TCRbeta sequences. The clonotype was recovered from a human patient who received a liver transplant. These T cells may partly come from the graft donor. The chain is built from TRBV2 and TRBJ1-5; no definite D call. The sequenced sample consisted of CD4+ T cells from cultured PBMCs. Written as DNA, the CDR3 is TGTGCCAGCAGTGGGGGTGGCAATCAGCCCCAGCATTTT. Amino acids: CASSGGGNQPQHF.